A selection of T cell receptor beta chains follows, all from one sample in a study of blood T cells in healthy people across ages. MiXCR was run by TCRdb on the 5' RACE reads, yielding one entry per CDR3 protein. This sample has over 600,000 distinct CDR3 sequences, with approximately 53% found just once. Material: blood. These TCRs come from a man aged 35-49 years in good health. The CDR3 runs from the conserved cysteine through the conserved F or W. The D gene is left open where the match is weak. Clone size is not always given. Where it is, it says once, few, many or a class for expanded clones.

clone_size: NA; j_call: TRBJ1-6; cdr3_length: 14; d_call: TRBD1; v_call: TRBV18; cdr3_aa: CASSGTGDRSPLHF; cdr3_nt: TGTGCCAGCTCGGGGACAGGGGATAGGTCACCCCTCCACTTT
clone_size: once; j_call: TRBJ1-2; cdr3_length: 15; d_call: NA; v_call: TRBV7-2; cdr3_aa: CASSLTSGANYGYTF; cdr3_nt: TGTGCCAGCAGCTTAACATCAGGAGCTAACTATGGCTACACCTTC
clone_size: NA; j_call: TRBJ1-2; cdr3_length: 16; d_call: NA; v_call: TRBV4-2; cdr3_aa: CASSQGGAGKGGGYTF; cdr3_nt: TGTGCCAGCAGCCAAGGCGGGGCCGGGAAAGGGGGTGGCTACACCTTC
clone_size: few; j_call: TRBJ2-7; cdr3_length: 13; d_call: NA; v_call: TRBV28; cdr3_aa: CASSLLRGTAQYF; cdr3_nt: TGTGCCAGCAGTTTATTAAGGGGAACGGCCCAGTACTTC
clone_size: NA; j_call: TRBJ1-1; cdr3_length: 13; d_call: NA; v_call: TRBV7-2; cdr3_aa: CASSLSENTEAFF; cdr3_nt: TGTGCCAGCAGTTTGTCGGAAAACACTGAAGCTTTCTTT
clone_size: NA; j_call: TRBJ2-7; cdr3_length: 17; d_call: TRBD2; v_call: TRBV7-3; cdr3_aa: CASSLRLAGGTNNEQYF; cdr3_nt: TGTGCCAGCAGCTTAAGACTAGCGGGGGGGACTAACAATGAGCAGTACTTC
clone_size: NA; j_call: TRBJ2-7; cdr3_length: 12; d_call: NA; v_call: TRBV14; cdr3_aa: CASSQDGMVQYF; cdr3_nt: TGTGCCAGCAGCCAAGATGGGATGGTGCAGTACTTC
clone_size: few; j_call: TRBJ2-7; cdr3_length: 15; d_call: NA; v_call: TRBV4-2; cdr3_aa: CASSQGTGSPYEQYF; cdr3_nt: TGTGCCAGCAGCCAAGGAACCGGCTCCCCCTACGAGCAGTACTTC
clone_size: NA; j_call: TRBJ1-1; cdr3_length: 15; d_call: NA; v_call: TRBV4-3; cdr3_aa: CASSQDTGGATEAFF; cdr3_nt: TGCGCCAGCAGCCAAGATACGGGGGGCGCGACTGAAGCTTTCTTT
clone_size: NA; j_call: TRBJ2-1; cdr3_length: 13; d_call: NA; v_call: TRBV29-1; cdr3_aa: CSVAGAVYNEQFF; cdr3_nt: TGCAGCGTGGCGGGGGCCGTTTACAATGAGCAGTTCTTC
clone_size: NA; j_call: TRBJ2-7; cdr3_length: 14; d_call: NA; v_call: TRBV6-6; cdr3_aa: CASRPRWTLYEQYF; cdr3_nt: TGTGCCAGCAGACCCAGGTGGACCCTCTACGAGCAGTACTTC
clone_size: few; j_call: TRBJ2-3; cdr3_length: 14; d_call: NA; v_call: TRBV5-1; cdr3_aa: CASSTQTSTDTQYF; cdr3_nt: TGCGCCAGCAGCACCCAAACTAGCACAGATACGCAGTATTTT
clone_size: NA; j_call: TRBJ1-2; cdr3_length: 16; d_call: TRBD1; v_call: TRBV5-1; cdr3_aa: CASSLVPGQGWYGYTF; cdr3_nt: TGCGCCAGCAGCTTGGTTCCGGGACAGGGATGGTATGGCTACACCTTC
clone_size: NA; j_call: TRBJ1-6; cdr3_length: 12; d_call: NA; v_call: TRBV6-5; cdr3_aa: CASNSYNSPLHF; cdr3_nt: TGTGCCAGCAATTCCTATAATTCACCCCTCCACTTT
clone_size: NA; j_call: TRBJ2-5; cdr3_length: 13; d_call: NA; v_call: TRBV12-3/TRBV12-4; cdr3_aa: CASRPGGQETQYF; cdr3_nt: TGTGCCAGCAGACCCGGTGGGCAAGAGACCCAGTACTTC
clone_size: once; j_call: TRBJ1-1; cdr3_length: 12; d_call: NA; v_call: TRBV20-1; cdr3_aa: CSASLWDQYAFF; cdr3_nt: TGCAGTGCTAGTCTTTGGGATCAATATGCTTTCTTT
clone_size: NA; j_call: TRBJ1-6; cdr3_length: 18; d_call: NA; v_call: TRBV6-2/TRBV6-3; cdr3_aa: CASSDPLARVSYNSPLHF; cdr3_nt: TGTGCCAGCAGTGATCCCCTCGCCAGGGTTTCCTATAATTCACCCCTCCACTTT
clone_size: NA; j_call: TRBJ1-5; cdr3_length: 14; d_call: NA; v_call: TRBV10-3; cdr3_aa: CAISEVGGNQPQHF; cdr3_nt: TGTGCCATCAGTGAGGTAGGTGGCAATCAGCCCCAGCATTTT
clone_size: NA; j_call: TRBJ2-1; cdr3_length: 14; d_call: TRBD2; v_call: TRBV7-8; cdr3_aa: CASSLVASGGLKFF; cdr3_nt: TGTGCCAGCAGCTTAGTAGCTAGCGGGGGGCTTAAGTTCTTC
clone_size: NA; j_call: TRBJ2-3; cdr3_length: 13; d_call: TRBD2; v_call: TRBV30; cdr3_aa: CAWSNGGADTQYF; cdr3_nt: TGTGCCTGGAGTAACGGGGGGGCAGATACGCAGTATTTT
clone_size: NA; j_call: TRBJ2-5; cdr3_length: 15; d_call: TRBD1; v_call: TRBV20-1; cdr3_aa: CSATGTGYNQETQYF; cdr3_nt: TGCAGTGCTACCGGGACAGGATATAACCAAGAGACCCAGTACTTC
clone_size: NA; j_call: TRBJ2-7; cdr3_length: 15; d_call: TRBD1; v_call: TRBV28; cdr3_aa: CASSKGQGVSYEQYF; cdr3_nt: TGTGCCAGCAGTAAGGGGCAGGGGGTCTCCTACGAGCAGTACTTC
clone_size: NA; j_call: TRBJ2-1; cdr3_length: 16; d_call: TRBD2; v_call: TRBV6-2/TRBV6-3; cdr3_aa: CASSYGTSGAYNEQFF; cdr3_nt: TGTGCCAGCAGTTACGGGACTAGCGGGGCCTACAATGAGCAGTTCTTC
clone_size: few; j_call: TRBJ1-5; cdr3_length: 14; d_call: NA; v_call: TRBV20-1; cdr3_aa: CSARADPSNQPQHF; cdr3_nt: TGCAGTGCTAGAGCAGACCCTAGCAATCAGCCCCAGCATTTT
clone_size: NA; j_call: TRBJ1-2; cdr3_length: 13; d_call: TRBD1; v_call: TRBV20-1; cdr3_aa: CSARVQGALGYTF; cdr3_nt: TGCAGTGCCAGGGTGCAGGGGGCTCTTGGCTACACCTTC
clone_size: few; j_call: TRBJ2-5; cdr3_length: 15; d_call: NA; v_call: TRBV12-3/TRBV12-4; cdr3_aa: CASNQITGARETQYF; cdr3_nt: TGTGCCAGCAATCAAATCACGGGGGCTCGAGAGACCCAGTACTTC